This T cell receptor beta chain came from a study of OX40 agonist ivuxolimab in advanced cancers. Regarding the study as a whole: Antigen targets of the expanded peripheral T cells went undetermined.

With autoimmune disease history or systemic immunosuppression, patients were excluded. In the case of this clone: Its specificity is unknown.

Here immunoSEQ multiplex PCR was the method, and the copy in TCRdb shows in-frame clones only, minus some. The sample has tens of thousands of clones, just under 90% seen once; the top ten hold 6.5% to 9%. The sample consisted of CD4+ or CD8+ T cells sorted from blood, taken in a trial of the OX40 agonist ivuxolimab. The sequence was collected from an adult with an advanced solid tumor such as melanoma, head and neck, liver or kidney cancer.

CDR3 in DNA: TGTGCCAGCAGTTTCTACGGACAGCCGAAGCCCAATCAGCCCCAGCATTTT. This gives the protein CASSFYGQPKPNQPQHF. This chain links TRBV28 with TRBJ1-5, with a weak D call TRBD1 (6 bases). There are 17 residues in the CDR3. Germline V gene data show CDR1 as MDHEN and CDR2 as SYDVKM. The V and J ends lost 3 bases and 3 bases respectively, with 18 bases between them. Variable domain in full (rest from reference TRBV28 and TRBJ1-5): DVKVTQSSRYLVKRTGEKVFLECVQDMDHENMFWYRQDPGLGLRLIYFSYDVKMKEKGDIPEGYSVSREKKERFSLILESASTNQTSMYLCASSFYGQPKPNQPQHFGDGTRLSIL.